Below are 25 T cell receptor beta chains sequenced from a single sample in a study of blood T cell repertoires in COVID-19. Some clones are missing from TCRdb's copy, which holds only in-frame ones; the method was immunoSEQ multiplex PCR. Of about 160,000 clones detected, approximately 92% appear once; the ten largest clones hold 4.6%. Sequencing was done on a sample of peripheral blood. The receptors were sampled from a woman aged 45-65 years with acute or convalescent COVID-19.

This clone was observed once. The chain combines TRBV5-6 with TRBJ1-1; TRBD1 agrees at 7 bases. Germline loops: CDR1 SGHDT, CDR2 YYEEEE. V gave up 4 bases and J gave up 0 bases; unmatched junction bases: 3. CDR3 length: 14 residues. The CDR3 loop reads CASSPGGLNTEAFF. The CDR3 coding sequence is TGTGCCAGCAGCCCAGGGGGGCTGAACACTGAAGCTTTCTTT.

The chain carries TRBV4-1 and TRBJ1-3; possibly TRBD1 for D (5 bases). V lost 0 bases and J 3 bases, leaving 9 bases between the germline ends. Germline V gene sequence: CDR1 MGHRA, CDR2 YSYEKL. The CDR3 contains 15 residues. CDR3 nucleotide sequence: TGCGCCAGCAGCCAAGATGTAGGGGATGGAAACACCATATATTTT. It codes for CASSQDVGDGNTIYF.

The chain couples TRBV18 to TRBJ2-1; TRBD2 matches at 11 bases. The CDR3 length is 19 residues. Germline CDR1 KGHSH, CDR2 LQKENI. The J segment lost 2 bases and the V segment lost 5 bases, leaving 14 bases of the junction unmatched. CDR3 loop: CASSGGTRTSGRTYNEQFF. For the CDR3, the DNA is TGTGCCAGCTCAGGAGGGACGAGGACTAGCGGGCGAACCTACAATGAGCAGTTCTTC.

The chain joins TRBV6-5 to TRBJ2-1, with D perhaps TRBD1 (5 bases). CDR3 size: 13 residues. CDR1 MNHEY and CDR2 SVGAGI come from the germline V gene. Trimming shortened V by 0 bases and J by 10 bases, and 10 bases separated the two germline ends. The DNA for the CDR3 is TGTGCCAGCAGTTACTCGGAATCAGGGGAGCAGTTCTTC. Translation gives CASSYSESGEQFF.

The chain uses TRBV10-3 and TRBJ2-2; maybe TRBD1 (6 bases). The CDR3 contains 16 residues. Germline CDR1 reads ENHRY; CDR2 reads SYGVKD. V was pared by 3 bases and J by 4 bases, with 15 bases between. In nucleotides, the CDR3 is TGTGCCATCAGTGAAGGTGGGGGCTCGAGCACCGGGGAGCTGTTTTTT. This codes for CAISEGGGSSTGELFF.

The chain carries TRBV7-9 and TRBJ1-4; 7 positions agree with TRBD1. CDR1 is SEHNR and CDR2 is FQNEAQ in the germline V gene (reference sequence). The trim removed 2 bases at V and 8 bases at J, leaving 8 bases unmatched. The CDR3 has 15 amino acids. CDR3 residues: CASSLSGGPSEKLFF. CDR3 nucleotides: TGTGCCAGCAGCTTATCAGGGGGTCCGTCCGAAAAACTGTTTTTT.

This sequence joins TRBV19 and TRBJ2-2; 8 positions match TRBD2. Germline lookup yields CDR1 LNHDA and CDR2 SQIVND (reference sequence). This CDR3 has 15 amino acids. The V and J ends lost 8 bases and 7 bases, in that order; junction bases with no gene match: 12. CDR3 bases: TGTGCCAGTTTAGGCGGCGGGAGGTTGGACGGGGAGCTGTTTTTT. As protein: CASLGGGRLDGELFF.

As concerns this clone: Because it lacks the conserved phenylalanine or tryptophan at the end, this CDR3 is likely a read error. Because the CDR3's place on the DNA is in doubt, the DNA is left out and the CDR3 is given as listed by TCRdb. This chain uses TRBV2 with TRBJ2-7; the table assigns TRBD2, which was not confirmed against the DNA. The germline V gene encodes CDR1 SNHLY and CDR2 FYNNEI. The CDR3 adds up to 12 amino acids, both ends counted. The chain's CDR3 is CASSEAGTRDLI.

The chain's CDR3 is CASSKQGDNQPQHF. Here the CDR3 DNA reads TGTGCCAGTAGTAAGCAGGGGGACAATCAGCCCCAGCATTTT. V gene TRBV19 combines with J gene TRBJ1-5; 7 bases match TRBD1. Looked up from germline, CDR1 is LNHDA and CDR2 is SQIVND (reference sequence). The trim removed 4 bases at V and 3 bases at J, leaving 3 bases unmatched. The CDR3 is 14 amino acids.

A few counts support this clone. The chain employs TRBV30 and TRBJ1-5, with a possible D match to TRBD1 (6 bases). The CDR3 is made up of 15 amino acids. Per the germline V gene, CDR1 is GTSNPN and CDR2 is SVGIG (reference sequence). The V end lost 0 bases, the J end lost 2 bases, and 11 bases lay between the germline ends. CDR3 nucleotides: TGTGCCTGGAGTGTTGTAGGGGGGGGCAATCAGCCCCAGCATTTT. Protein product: CAWSVVGGGNQPQHF.

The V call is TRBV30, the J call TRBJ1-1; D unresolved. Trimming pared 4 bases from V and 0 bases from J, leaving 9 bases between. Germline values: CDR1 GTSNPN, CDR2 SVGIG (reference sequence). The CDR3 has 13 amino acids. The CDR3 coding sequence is TGTGCCTGGACAGTTACCTTGAACACTGAAGCTTTCTTT. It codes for CAWTVTLNTEAFF. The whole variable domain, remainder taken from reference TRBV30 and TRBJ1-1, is SQTIHQWPATLVQPVGSPLSLECTVEGTSNPNLYWYRQAAGRGLQLLFYSVGIGQISSEVPQNLSASRPQDRQFILSSKKLLLSDSGFYLCAWTVTLNTEAFFGQGTRLTVV.

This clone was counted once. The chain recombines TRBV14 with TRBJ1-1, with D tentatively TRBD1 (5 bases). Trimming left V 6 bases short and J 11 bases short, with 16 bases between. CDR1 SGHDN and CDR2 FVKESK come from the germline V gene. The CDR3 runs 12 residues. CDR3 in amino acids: CASRPPGTLAFF. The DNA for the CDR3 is TGTGCCAGCAGACCGCCCGGGACTCTGGCTTTCTTT.

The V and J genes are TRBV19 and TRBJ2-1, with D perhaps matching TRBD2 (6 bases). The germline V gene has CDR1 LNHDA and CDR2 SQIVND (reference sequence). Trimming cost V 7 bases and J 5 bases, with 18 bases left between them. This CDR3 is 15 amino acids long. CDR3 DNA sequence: TGTGCCAGTATGGAACAGAAGGGCGGGAACAATGAGCAGTTCTTC. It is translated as CASMEQKGGNNEQFF.

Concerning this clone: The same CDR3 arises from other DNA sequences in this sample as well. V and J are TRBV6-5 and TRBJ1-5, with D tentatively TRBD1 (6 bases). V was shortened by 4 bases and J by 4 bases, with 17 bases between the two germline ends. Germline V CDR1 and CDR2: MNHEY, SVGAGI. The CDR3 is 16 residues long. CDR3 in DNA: TGTGCCAGCAGTTCCACAGGGCCCGCGGGTAATCAGCCCCAGCATTTT. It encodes CASSSTGPAGNQPQHF.

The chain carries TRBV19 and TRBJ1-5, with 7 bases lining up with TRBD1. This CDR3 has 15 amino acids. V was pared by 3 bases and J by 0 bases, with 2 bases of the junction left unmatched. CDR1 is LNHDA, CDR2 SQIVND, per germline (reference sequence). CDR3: CASSMRGLSNQPQHF. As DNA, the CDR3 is TGTGCCAGTAGTATGAGGGGGCTTAGCAATCAGCCCCAGCATTTT.

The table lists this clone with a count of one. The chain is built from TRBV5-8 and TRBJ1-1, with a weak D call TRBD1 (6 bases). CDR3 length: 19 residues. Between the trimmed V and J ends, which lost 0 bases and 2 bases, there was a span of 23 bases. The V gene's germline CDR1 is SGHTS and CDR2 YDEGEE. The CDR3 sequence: CASSLGRTGQGGVNTEAFF. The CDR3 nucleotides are TGTGCCAGCAGCTTGGGCCGGACGGGGCAAGGGGGTGTCAACACTGAAGCTTTCTTT. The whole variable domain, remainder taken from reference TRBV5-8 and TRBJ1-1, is EAGVTQSPTHLIKTRGQQATLRCSPISGHTSVYWYQQALGLGLQFLLWYDEGEERNRGNFPPRFSGRQFPNYSSELNVNALELEDSALYLCASSLGRTGQGGVNTEAFFGQGTRLTVV.

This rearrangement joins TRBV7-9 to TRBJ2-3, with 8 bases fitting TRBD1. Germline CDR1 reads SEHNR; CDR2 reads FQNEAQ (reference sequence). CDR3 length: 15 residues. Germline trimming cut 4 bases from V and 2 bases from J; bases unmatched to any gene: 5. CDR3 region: CASSSGTGPTDTQYF. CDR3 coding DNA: TGTGCCAGCAGCTCAGGGACAGGCCCCACAGATACGCAGTATTTT.

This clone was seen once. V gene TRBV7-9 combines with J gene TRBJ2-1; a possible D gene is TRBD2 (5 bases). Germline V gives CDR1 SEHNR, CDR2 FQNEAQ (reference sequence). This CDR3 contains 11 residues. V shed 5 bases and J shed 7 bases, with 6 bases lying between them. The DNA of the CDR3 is TGTGCCAGCAGCGGGAGTAATGAGCAGTTCTTC. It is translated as CASSGSNEQFF.

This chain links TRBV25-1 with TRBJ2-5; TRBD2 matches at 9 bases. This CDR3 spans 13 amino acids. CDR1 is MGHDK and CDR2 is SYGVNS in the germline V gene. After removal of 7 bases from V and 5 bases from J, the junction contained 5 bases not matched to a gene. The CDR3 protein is CASKAGGVETQYF. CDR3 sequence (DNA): TGTGCCAGCAAAGCGGGGGGAGTGGAGACCCAGTACTTC.

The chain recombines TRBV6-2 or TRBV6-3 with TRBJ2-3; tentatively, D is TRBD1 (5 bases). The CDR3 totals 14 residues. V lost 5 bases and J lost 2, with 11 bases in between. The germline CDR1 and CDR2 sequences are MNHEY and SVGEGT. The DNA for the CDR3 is TGTGCCAGCAGTAATCGACAGACCACAGATACGCAGTATTTT. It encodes CASSNRQTTDTQYF.

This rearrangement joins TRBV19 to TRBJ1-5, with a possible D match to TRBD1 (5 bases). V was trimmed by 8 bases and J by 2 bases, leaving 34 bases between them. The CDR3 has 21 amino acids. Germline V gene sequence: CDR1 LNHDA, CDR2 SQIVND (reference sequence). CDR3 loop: CASPGRLGGAGRKYGNQPQHF. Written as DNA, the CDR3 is TGTGCCAGTCCCGGAAGGCTGGGAGGGGCAGGGAGAAAATATGGCAATCAGCCCCAGCATTTT.

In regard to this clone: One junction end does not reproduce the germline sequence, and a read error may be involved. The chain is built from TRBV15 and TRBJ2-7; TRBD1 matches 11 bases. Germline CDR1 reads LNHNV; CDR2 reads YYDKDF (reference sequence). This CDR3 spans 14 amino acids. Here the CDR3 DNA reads TGTGCAACCAGGACAGGGGGCGACACCTACGAGCAGTACTTC. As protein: CATRTGGDTYEQYF.

The CDR3 here is CAISEYGTGFNEQYF. As DNA, the CDR3 is TGTGCCATCAGTGAGTACGGGACAGGGTTTAACGAGCAGTACTTC. V gene TRBV10-3 combines with J gene TRBJ2-7; 9 bases agree with TRBD1. The CDR3 sequence is 15 residues long. CDR1 and CDR2 from the germline V gene are ENHRY and SYGVKD. V was pared by 1 base and J by 5 bases, with 6 bases of the junction left unmatched.

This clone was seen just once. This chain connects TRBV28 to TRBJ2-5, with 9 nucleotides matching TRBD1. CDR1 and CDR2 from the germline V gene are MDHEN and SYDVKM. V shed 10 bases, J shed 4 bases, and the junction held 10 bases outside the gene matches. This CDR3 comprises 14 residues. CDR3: CATQNRGLVETQYF. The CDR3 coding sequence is TGTGCCACTCAGAACAGGGGGCTGGTAGAGACCCAGTACTTC.

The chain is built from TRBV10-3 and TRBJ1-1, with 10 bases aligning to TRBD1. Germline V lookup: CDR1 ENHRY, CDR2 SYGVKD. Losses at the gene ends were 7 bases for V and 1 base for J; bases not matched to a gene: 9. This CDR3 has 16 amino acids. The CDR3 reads CAITPGQGKGNTEAFF. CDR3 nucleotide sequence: TGTGCCATCACCCCGGGACAGGGGAAGGGGAACACTGAAGCTTTCTTT.